This TCR beta chain originates from a study of tumor-infiltrating lymphocytes in localized non-small cell lung cancer. The overall study: From each patient, both tumor and uninvolved lung, non-adjacent to tumor, were sampled. Points from the study as a whole: No T-cell fraction difference was seen between IM1 and IM2 tumors. Each assay used a separate piece of the same tissue.

Comment on this clone: No antigen is known for it.

Repertoires were generated with immunoSEQ multiplex PCR, while TCRdb's copy carries only in-frame clones and drops some. The sample has about 14,000 clones, more than 65% seen once; the top ten hold about 4%. The CDR3 contains 14 residues. V was shortened by 4 bases and J by 1 base, with 10 bases between the two germline ends. Germline CDR1 SNHLY, CDR2 FYNNEI. The chain recombines TRBV2 with TRBJ2-5, with D perhaps matching TRBD2 (5 bases). The TCR sequence derives from a human donor with non-small cell lung cancer. Sequencing input: lung tumor tissue. The CDR3 reads CASSVARTQETQYF. The CDR3 bases are TGTGCCAGCAGTGTAGCGCGGACCCAAGAGACCCAGTACTTC.